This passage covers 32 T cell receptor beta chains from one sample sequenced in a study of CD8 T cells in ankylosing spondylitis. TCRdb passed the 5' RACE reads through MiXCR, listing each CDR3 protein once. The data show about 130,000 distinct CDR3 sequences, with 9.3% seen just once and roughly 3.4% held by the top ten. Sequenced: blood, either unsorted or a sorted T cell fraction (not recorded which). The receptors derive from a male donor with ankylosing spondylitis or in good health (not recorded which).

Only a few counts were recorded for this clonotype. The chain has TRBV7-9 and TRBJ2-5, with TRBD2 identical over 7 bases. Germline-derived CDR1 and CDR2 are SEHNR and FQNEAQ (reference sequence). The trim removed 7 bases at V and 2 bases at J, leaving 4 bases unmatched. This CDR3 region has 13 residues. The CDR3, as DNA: TGTGCCAGCACGTGGGGAGGGCAAGAGACCCAGTACTTC. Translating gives CASTWGGQETQYF.

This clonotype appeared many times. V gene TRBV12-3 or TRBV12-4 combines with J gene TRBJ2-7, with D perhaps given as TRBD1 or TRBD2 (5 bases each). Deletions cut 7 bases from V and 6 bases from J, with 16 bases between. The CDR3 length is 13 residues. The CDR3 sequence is CASTSGTVFEQYF. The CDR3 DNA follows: TGTGCCAGCACCTCCGGGACGGTGTTCGAGCAGTACTTC.

The CDR3 is CASSRSGRGTYEQYF. The CDR3 DNA is TGTGCCAGCAGCCGAAGCGGGAGGGGGACCTACGAGCAGTACTTC. The chain recombines TRBV5-6 with TRBJ2-7, with 10 bases that match TRBD2. V shed 4 bases, J shed 2 bases, and the junction held 6 bases outside the gene matches. The CDR3 consists of 15 residues. CDR1 and CDR2 from the germline V gene are SGHDT and YYEEEE.

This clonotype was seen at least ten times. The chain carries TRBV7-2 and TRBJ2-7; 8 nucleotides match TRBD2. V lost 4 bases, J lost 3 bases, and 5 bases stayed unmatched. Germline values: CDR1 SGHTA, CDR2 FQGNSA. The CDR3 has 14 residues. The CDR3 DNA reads TGTGCCAGCAGCTATTCCGGGACTAGCTACGAGCAGTACTTC. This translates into CASSYSGTSYEQYF.

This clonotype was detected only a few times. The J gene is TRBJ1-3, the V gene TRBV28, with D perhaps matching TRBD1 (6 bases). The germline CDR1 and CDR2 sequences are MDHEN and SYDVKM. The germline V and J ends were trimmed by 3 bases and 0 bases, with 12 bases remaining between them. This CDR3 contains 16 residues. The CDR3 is CASSFLQGYSGNTIYF. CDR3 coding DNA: TGTGCCAGCAGTTTCTTACAGGGATACTCTGGAAACACCATATATTTT.

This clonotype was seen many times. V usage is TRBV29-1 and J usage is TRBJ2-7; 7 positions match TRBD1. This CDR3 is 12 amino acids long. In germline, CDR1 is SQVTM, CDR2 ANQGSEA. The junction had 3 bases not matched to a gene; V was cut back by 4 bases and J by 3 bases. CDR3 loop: CSVGQGSYEQYF. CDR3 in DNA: TGCAGCGTTGGACAGGGAAGCTACGAGCAGTACTTC.

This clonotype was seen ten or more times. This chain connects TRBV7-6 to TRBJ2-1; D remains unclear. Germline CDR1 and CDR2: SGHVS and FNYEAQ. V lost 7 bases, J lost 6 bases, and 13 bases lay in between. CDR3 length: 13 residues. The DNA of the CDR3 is TGTGCCAGCACCATGCCAGCGTTCAATGAGCAGTTCTTC. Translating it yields CASTMPAFNEQFF.

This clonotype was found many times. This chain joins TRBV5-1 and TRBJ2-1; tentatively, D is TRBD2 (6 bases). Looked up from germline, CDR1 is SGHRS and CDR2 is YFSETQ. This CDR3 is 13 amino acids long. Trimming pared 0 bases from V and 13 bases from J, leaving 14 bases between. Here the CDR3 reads CASSLDVGGDQFF. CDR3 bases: TGCGCCAGCAGCTTGGATGTGGGAGGTGATCAGTTCTTC.

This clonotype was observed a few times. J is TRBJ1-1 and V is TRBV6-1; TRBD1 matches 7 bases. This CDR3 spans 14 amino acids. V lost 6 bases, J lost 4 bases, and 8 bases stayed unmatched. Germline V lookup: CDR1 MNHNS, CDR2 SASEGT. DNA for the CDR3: TGTGCCAGCAGCGAGACAGGGAGGCGCACTGAAGCTTTCTTT. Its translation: CASSETGRRTEAFF.

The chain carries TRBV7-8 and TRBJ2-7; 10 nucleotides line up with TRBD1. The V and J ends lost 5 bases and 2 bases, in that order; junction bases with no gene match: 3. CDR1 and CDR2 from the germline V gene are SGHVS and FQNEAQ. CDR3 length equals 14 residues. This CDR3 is CASSLGTGAYEQYF. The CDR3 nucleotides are TGTGCCAGCAGCCTTGGGACAGGGGCCTACGAGCAGTACTTC.

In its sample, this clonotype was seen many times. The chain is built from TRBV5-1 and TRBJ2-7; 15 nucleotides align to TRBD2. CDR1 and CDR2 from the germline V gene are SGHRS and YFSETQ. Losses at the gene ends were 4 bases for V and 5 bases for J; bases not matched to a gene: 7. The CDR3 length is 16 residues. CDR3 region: CASSPGTSGRFNEQYF. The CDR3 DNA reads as TGCGCCAGCAGCCCTGGGACTAGCGGGAGGTTCAACGAGCAGTACTTC.

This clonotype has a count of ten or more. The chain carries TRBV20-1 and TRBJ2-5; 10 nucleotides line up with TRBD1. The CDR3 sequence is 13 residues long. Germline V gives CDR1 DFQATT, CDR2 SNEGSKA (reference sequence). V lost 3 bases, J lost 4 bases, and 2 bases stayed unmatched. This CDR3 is CSARTGGRETQYF. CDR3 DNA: TGCAGTGCTAGGACAGGGGGCAGAGAGACCCAGTACTTC.

The CDR3, as DNA: TGTGCCAGCAGTCCCCAGGGGGGGAGCAATCAGCCCCAGCATTTT. It yields the protein CASSPQGGSNQPQHF. The chain has TRBV7-2 and TRBJ1-5, with TRBD1 matching over 7 bases. Germline V gene data show CDR1 as SGHTA and CDR2 as FQGNSA. The V segment lost 6 bases and the J segment 1 base; nucleotides outside the gene matches: 6. The CDR3 is made up of 15 amino acids.

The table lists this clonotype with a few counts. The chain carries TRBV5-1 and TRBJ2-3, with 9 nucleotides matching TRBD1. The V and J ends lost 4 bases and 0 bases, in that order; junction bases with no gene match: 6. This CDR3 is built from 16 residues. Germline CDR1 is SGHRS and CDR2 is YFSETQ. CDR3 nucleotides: TGCGCCAGCAGCGCGGGGACAGGGTTTAGCACAGATACGCAGTATTTT. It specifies CASSAGTGFSTDTQYF.

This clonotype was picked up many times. This CDR3 is CASRNQQDQVGNQPQHF. Here the CDR3 DNA reads TGTGCCAGCAGAAACCAACAGGACCAAGTGGGCAATCAGCCCCAGCATTTT. The chain joins TRBV6-2 or TRBV6-3 to TRBJ1-5, with D tentatively TRBD1 (5 bases). V was cut by 6 bases and J by 2 bases, with 20 bases left in between. The CDR3 totals 17 residues. Germline CDR1 reads MNHEY; CDR2 reads SVGEGT.

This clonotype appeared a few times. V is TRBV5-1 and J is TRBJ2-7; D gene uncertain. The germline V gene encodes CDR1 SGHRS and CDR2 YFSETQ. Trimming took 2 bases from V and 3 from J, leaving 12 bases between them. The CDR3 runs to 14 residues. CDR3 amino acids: CASSLKVSDYEQYF. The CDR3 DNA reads TGCGCCAGCAGCTTAAAGGTGTCCGACTACGAGCAGTACTTC.

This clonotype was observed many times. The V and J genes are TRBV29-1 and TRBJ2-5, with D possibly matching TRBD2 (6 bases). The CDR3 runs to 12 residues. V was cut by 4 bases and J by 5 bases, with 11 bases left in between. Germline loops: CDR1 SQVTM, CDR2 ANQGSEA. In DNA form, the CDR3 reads TGCAGCGTTGTACTCGGGAGTGAGACCCAGTACTTC. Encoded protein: CSVVLGSETQYF.

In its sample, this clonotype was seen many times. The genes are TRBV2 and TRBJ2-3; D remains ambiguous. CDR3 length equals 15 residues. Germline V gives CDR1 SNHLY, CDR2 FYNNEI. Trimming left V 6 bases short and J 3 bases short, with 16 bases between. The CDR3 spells CASSSSSTRTDTQYF. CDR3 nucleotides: TGTGCCAGCAGCTCAAGCTCGACCAGAACAGATACGCAGTATTTT.

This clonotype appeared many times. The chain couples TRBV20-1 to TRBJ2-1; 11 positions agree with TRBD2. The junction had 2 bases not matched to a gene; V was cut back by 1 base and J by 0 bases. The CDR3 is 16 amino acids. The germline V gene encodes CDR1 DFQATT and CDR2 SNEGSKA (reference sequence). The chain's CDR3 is CSARGTSGSSYNEQFF. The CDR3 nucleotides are TGCAGTGCTAGAGGCACTAGCGGGAGCTCCTACAATGAGCAGTTCTTC.

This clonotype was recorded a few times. The CDR3 sequence: CASTNRGSGDYEQYF. DNA for the CDR3: TGTGCCAGCACAAATAGGGGGAGCGGGGACTACGAGCAGTACTTC. The chain joins TRBV12-3 or TRBV12-4 to TRBJ2-7; the D gene is possibly TRBD2 (7 bases). The V end lost 7 bases, the J end lost 3 bases, and 19 bases lay between the germline ends. This CDR3 is built from 15 residues.

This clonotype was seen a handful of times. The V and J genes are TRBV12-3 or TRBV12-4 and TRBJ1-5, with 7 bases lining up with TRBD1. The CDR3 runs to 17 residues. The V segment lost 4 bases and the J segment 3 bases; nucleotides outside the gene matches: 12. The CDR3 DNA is TGTGCCAGCAGTTGGAAGGGGGCCGGAAGGATCAATCAGCCCCAGCATTTT. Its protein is CASSWKGAGRINQPQHF.

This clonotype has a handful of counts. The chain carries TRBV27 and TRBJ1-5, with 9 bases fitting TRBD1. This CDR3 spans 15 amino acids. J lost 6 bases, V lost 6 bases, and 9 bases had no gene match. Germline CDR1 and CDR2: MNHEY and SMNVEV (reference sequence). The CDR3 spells CASSLGQGSVQPQHF. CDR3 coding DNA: TGTGCCAGCAGCCTTGGACAGGGGTCTGTTCAGCCCCAGCATTTT.

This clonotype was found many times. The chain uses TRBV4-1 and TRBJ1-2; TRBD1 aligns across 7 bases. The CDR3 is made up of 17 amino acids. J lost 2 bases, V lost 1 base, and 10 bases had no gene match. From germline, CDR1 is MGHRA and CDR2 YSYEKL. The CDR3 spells CASSQAAGQRQNYGYTF. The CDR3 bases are TGCGCCAGCAGCCAAGCGGCGGGACAGAGGCAAAACTATGGCTACACCTTC.

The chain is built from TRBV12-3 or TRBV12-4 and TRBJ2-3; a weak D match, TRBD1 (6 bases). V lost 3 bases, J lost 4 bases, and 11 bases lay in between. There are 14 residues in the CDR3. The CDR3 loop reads CASSFMAGADTQYF. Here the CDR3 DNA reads TGTGCCAGCAGTTTTATGGCAGGGGCAGATACGCAGTATTTT.

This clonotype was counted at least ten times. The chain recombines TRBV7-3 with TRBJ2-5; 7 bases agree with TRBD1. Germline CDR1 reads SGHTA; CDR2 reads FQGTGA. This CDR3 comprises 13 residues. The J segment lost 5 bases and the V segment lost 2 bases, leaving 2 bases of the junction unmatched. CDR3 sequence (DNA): TGTGCCAGCAGCTTAGGACAGGTTGAGACCCAGTACTTC. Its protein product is CASSLGQVETQYF.

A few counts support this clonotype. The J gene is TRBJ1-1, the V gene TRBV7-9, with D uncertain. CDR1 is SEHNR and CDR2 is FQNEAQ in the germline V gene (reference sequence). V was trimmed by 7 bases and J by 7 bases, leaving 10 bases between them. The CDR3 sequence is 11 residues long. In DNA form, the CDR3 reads TGTGCCAGCAATCTCGGGTTTGAAGCTTTCTTT. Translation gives CASNLGFEAFF.

This CDR3 is CASSYPGANVLTF. The DNA for the CDR3 is TGTGCCAGCAGCTACCCTGGGGCCAACGTCCTGACTTTC. The V gene is TRBV7-8, the J gene TRBJ2-6, with D uncertain. Deletions cut 4 bases from V and 2 bases from J, with 3 bases between. Germline assignment: CDR1 SGHVS and CDR2 FQNEAQ. The CDR3 is 13 amino acids.

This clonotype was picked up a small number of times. DNA of the CDR3: TGTGCCAGTAGTCGTGATATAGGATTCGCAACAGATACGCAGTATTTT. The encoded protein is CASSRDIGFATDTQYF. The chain joins TRBV19 to TRBJ2-3; no clear D gene. Germline V CDR1 and CDR2: LNHDA, SQIVND (reference sequence). The CDR3 has 16 residues. Between the trimmed V and J ends, which lost 5 bases and 3 bases, there was a span of 18 bases.

CDR3 region: CASSLVVVFGQGNTEAFF. The CDR3 region has the DNA TGCGCCAGCAGCTTGGTGGTGGTGTTTGGACAGGGGAACACTGAAGCTTTCTTT. This sequence joins TRBV5-1 and TRBJ1-1, with TRBD1 identical over 8 bases. The CDR3 is 18 residues long. Germline V gene data show CDR1 as SGHRS and CDR2 as YFSETQ. After removal of 0 bases from V and 1 base from J, the junction contained 11 bases not matched to a gene. The full variable domain, rest sourced from reference TRBV5-1 and TRBJ1-1, is KAGVTQTPRYLIKTRGQQVTLSCSPISGHRSVSWYQQTPGQGLQFLFEYFSETQRNKGNFPGRFSGRQFSNSRSEMNVSTLELGDSALYLCASSLVVVFGQGNTEAFFGQGTRLTVV.

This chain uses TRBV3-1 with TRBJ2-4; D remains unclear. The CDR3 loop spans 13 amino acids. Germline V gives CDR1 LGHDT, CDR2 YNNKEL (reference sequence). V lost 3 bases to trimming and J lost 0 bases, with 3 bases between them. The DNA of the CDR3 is TGTGCCAGCAGCCAGCTAGCCAAAAACATTCAGTACTTC. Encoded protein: CASSQLAKNIQYF. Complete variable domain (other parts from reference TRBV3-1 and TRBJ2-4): DTAVSQTPKYLVTQMGNDKSIKCEQNLGHDTMYWYKQDSKKFLKIMFSYNNKELIINETVPNRFSPKSPDKAHLNLHINSLELGDSAVYFCASSQLAKNIQYFGAGTRLSVL.

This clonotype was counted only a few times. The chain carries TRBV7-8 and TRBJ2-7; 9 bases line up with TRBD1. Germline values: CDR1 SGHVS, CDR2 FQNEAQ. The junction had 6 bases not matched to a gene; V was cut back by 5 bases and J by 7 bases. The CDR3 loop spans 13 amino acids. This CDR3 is CASSPDRGHEQYF. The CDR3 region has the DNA TGTGCCAGCAGCCCGGACAGGGGACATGAGCAGTACTTC.

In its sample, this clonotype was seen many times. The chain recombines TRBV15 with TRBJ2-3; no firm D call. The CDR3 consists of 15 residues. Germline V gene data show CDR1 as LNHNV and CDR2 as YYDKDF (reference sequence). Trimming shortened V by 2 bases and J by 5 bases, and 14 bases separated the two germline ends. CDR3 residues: CATSRWATLGDTQYF. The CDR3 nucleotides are TGTGCCACCAGCAGATGGGCCACTTTAGGAGATACGCAGTATTTT.